Sequencing of this T cell receptor (beta chain) was carried out in a study of shared clonotypes between healthy human individuals. DNA at 150 to 250 ng, about 30,000 T cell genomes, went into sorted-subset replicate PCRs. Produced via immunoSEQ multiplex PCR; TCRdb's table is partial and in-frame only. The repertoire holds a few million clones, approximately 94% seen once, with roughly 0.14% in the top ten. Trimming left V 3 bases short and J 2 bases short, with 13 bases between. CDR1 SGDLS and CDR2 YYNGEE come from the germline V gene. The CDR3 spans 15 residues. This clonotype originated in a man between 18 and 35 years old in good health. V usage is TRBV9 and J usage is TRBJ2-3; D not resolved. What was sequenced was naive CD4+ T cells sorted from blood. This sample's subset: CD45RA+ positively selected. The CDR3: CASSALWPSTDTQYF. Written as DNA, the CDR3 is TGTGCCAGCAGCGCCCTTTGGCCCTCCACAGATACGCAGTATTTT.